These T cell receptor beta chains were read from a single sample in a study of blood T cell repertoires in COVID-19. Profiling relied on immunoSEQ multiplex PCR, and the TCRdb table lists in-frame clones only, not all of them. The sample shows some 150,000 clones, about 80% of them seen only once. The sample was peripheral blood. The receptors come from a man aged 60 to 69 with acute or convalescent COVID-19. Both conserved end residues are part of each CDR3. Fields, in order: J gene, CDR3 length, V gene, CDR3 protein.

>TRBJ2-7|15|TRBV9
CASSVGGLAGDEQYF
>TRBJ2-3|15|TRBV2
CASSTGLGRTDTQYF
>TRBJ2-6|17|TRBV11-2
CASSGRDRGPGANVLTF
>TRBJ1-6|14|TRBV19
CASSLRQGRTPLHF
>TRBJ1-1|15|TRBV5-6
CASSAEPGVNTEAFF
>TRBJ1-2|17|TRBV19
CASSSPRTTGIGYGYTF
>TRBJ2-7|15|TRBV9
CASSVRTSPTYEQYF
>TRBJ2-1|13|TRBV21-1
CASSNQGDDEQFF
>TRBJ2-7|15|TRBV5-5
CASTLGTTSSYEQYF
>TRBJ2-2|15|TRBV3-1/TRBV3-2
CASGSTPPNTGELFF
>TRBJ2-1|17|TRBV6-2/TRBV6-3
CASSYSTSGGSYNEQFF
>TRBJ2-7|18|TRBV5-4
CASSLGPSGRERPYEQYF